This T cell receptor (beta chain) was obtained from a study of CD8+CD57+ T cells in acquired aplastic anemia. Looked up from germline, CDR1 is SGHTA and CDR2 is FQGTGA. V gave up 5 bases and J gave up 1 base, with 6 bases separating them. CDR3 size: 13 residues. This clonotype was observed many times. It was genomic DNA that served as the template for profiling TCR beta VDJ and CDR3. TCRdb analysed the reads with MiXCR anew, one entry per CDR3 protein. This sample has around 250,000 distinct CDR3 sequences; 45% to 70% occur once, and the top ten carry approximately 8%. This TCR was sampled from a human donor with severe aplastic anemia or a healthy control (not recorded which). The V gene is TRBV7-3, the J gene TRBJ2-4; tentatively, D is TRBD2 (6 bases). The sequencing sample was made of sorted CD4+, CD8+, or CD8+CD57+ T cells (not recorded which) from PBMCs. The CDR3 nucleotides read TGTGCCAGCAGCGGGGGGGCCAAAAACATTCAGTACTTC. Protein product: CASSGGAKNIQYF.